A selection of T cell receptor beta chains follows, all from one sample in a study of CD8 T cells in ankylosing spondylitis. TCRdb re-analysed the 5' RACE reads in MiXCR, keeping a single row per CDR3 protein. Of around 430,000 distinct CDR3 sequences detected, approximately 17% appear once; the ten largest clones hold approximately 1%. Sequenced input: blood, either unsorted or a sorted T cell fraction (not recorded which). The receptor source for this set is a male donor with ankylosing spondylitis. Each CDR3 is given with its conserved first and last residue. D genes are given only for firm matches. Only some rows state a clone size, as once, few, many or a class for expanded clones.

TRBV3-1	TRBJ2-6	few	NA	TGTGCCAGCAGCCAAATAGGGGCGGACTCTGGGGCCAACGTCCTGACTTTC	CASSQIGADSGANVLTF
TRBV6-1	TRBJ1-4	NA	TRBD1	TGTGCCAGCAGGCTCAGGGGGATAGCGGCAACTAATGAAAAACTGTTTTTT	CASRLRGIAATNEKLFF
TRBV10-3	TRBJ1-1	NA	NA	TGTGCCATCAGTGAGTGGGGGCCTGAAGCTTTCTTT	CAISEWGPEAFF
TRBV6-1	TRBJ2-3	few	NA	TGTGCCAGCAGTGAAATGGGGGCCCAAGGTACGCAGTATTTT	CASSEMGAQGTQYF
TRBV10-3	TRBJ2-1	NA	NA	TGTGCCATCAATCAGGGTGGGAATGAGCAGTTCTTC	CAINQGGNEQFF
TRBV6-1	TRBJ2-1	NA	TRBD2	TGTGCCAGCAGGGGGACTAGCGGGAGTGATGAGCAGTTCTTC	CASRGTSGSDEQFF
TRBV27	TRBJ2-1	few	NA	TGTGCCAGCAGTGAGGGACCATGGGGAAACGGAGACAATGAGCAGTTCTTC	CASSEGPWGNGDNEQFF
TRBV6-1	TRBJ1-5	few	NA	TGTGCCAGCAACGGGGGGCCCTGGGGCCATCAGCCCCAGCATTTT	CASNGGPWGHQPQHF
TRBV28	TRBJ2-1	few	TRBD1	TGTGCCAGCAGTTCCGCCGGACAGGGTGGCAATGAGCAGTTCTTC	CASSSAGQGGNEQFF
TRBV4-2	TRBJ2-3	NA	NA	TGTGCCAGCAGCCAAGCAGGGGGGAGCGGACACACAGATACGCAGTATTTT	CASSQAGGSGHTDTQYF
TRBV24-1	TRBJ1-2	NA	NA	TGTGCCACCAGTGATTTTGGGGGGCGAGACTATGGCTACACCTTC	CATSDFGGRDYGYTF
TRBV24-1	TRBJ2-1	few	NA	TGTGCCACCAGTGACCGGACGGGGCCCACCAATGAGCAGTTCTTC	CATSDRTGPTNEQFF
TRBV5-1	TRBJ2-1	few	TRBD2	TGCGCCAGCAGCTTGGGGACTAGCAGTCTCGGTGAGCAGTTCTTC	CASSLGTSSLGEQFF
TRBV5-1	TRBJ1-2	many	TRBD1	TGCGCCAGCAGCTTGGGACAGGGAACGGCCTATGGCTACACCTTC	CASSLGQGTAYGYTF
TRBV18	TRBJ2-7	few	NA	TGTGCCAGCTCACCGCGACAGGGAGGCGACGAGCAGTACTTC	CASSPRQGGDEQYF
TRBV20-1	TRBJ1-4	few	NA	TGCAGTGCTAGAAATTATGAAAAACTGTTTTTT	CSARNYEKLFF
TRBV5-1	TRBJ1-4	NA	NA	TGCGCCAGCAGCCCAACCTCCGACGTTGGCGAAAAACTGTTTTTT	CASSPTSDVGEKLFF
TRBV7-2	TRBJ1-1	NA	NA	TGTGCCAGCAGCAACCCTCAGAGGTACACTGAAGCTTTCTTT	CASSNPQRYTEAFF
TRBV12-3/TRBV12-4	TRBJ2-7	many	TRBD2	TGTGCCAGCAGATCGACTAGCGGCACCTCCTACGAGCAGTACTTC	CASRSTSGTSYEQYF
TRBV18	TRBJ1-1	NA	TRBD1	TGTGCCAGCTCACCACCATCCGGGACAGGGGTGTTTGCTTTCTTT	CASSPPSGTGVFAFF
TRBV3-1	TRBJ2-2	many	NA	TGTGCCAGCAGCTTCACAGGAATCGGGGAGCTGTTTTTT	CASSFTGIGELFF
TRBV5-1	TRBJ1-4	few	NA	TGCGCCAGCAGCGCCTTAAGGGGAAATGAAAAACTGTTTTTT	CASSALRGNEKLFF
TRBV12-3/TRBV12-4	TRBJ2-7	NA	TRBD1	TGTGCCAGCACCCGACAGGGTTTGGACGAGCAGTACTTC	CASTRQGLDEQYF
TRBV5-1	TRBJ2-3	few	TRBD2	TGCGCCAGCAGCCCAGGACTAGCGTACACCAGCACAGATACGCAGTATTTT	CASSPGLAYTSTDTQYF